This T cell receptor beta chain emerged from a study of blood T cell repertoires in COVID-19. Study as a whole: Both acute and convalescent COVID-19 samples were obtained from the United States, Italy and Spain. Sample material is recorded as cDNA or gDNA derived from T cells, B-cell-depleted T cells, or PBMCs.

Under the authors' procedure: Scientists estimated how many nucleated cells there were by amplifying reference gene primers. Here immunoSEQ multiplex PCR was the method, and the copy in TCRdb shows in-frame clones only, minus some. V and J calls and clone size are those listed in that table; D and trimming were worked out from the DNA. The repertoire holds tens of thousands of clones, with around 89% as singletons. With 7 bases removed from V and 0 bases from J, the gap between germline ends came to 7 bases. This CDR3 contains 13 residues. CDR1 is SNHLY, CDR2 FYNNEI, per germline. The sequence came from a man in his fifties with active COVID-19. Sample: peripheral blood. This chain uses TRBV2 with TRBJ1-3; the D is unclear. The CDR3 spells CASTRDSGNTIYF. The CDR3 DNA follows: TGTGCCAGCACGAGAGACTCTGGAAACACCATATATTTT.